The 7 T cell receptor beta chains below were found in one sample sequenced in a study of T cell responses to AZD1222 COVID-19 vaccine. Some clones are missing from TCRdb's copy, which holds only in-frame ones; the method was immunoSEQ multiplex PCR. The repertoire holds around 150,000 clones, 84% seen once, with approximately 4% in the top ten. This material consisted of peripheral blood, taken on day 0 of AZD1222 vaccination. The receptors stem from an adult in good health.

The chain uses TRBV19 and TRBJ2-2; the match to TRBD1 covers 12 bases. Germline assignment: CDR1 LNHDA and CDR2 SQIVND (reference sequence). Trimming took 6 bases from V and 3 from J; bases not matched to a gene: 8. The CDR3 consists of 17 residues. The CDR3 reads CASSRPGTGGDTGELFF. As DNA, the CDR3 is TGTGCCAGTAGCCGACCCGGGACAGGGGGCGACACCGGGGAGCTGTTTTTT.

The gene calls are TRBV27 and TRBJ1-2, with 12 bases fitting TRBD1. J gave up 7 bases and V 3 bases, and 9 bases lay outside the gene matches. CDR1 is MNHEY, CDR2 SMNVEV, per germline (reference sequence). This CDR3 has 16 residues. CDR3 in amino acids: CASSFTSGTGGFGYTF. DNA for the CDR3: TGTGCCAGCAGTTTTACATCCGGGACAGGGGGCTTTGGCTACACCTTC.

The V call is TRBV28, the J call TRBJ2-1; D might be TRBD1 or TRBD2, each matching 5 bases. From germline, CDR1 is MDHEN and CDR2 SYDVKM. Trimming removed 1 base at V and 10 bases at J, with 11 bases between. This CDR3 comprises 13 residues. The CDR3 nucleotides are TGTGCCAGCAGTTTATCGGGACCCCGAGAGCAGTTCTTC. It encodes CASSLSGPREQFF.

The CDR3 loop is CASSPSRQGLGVSYTF. CDR3 bases: TGTGCCAGCAGCCCTAGCCGACAGGGCCTAGGGGTTAGTTACACCTTC. The V gene is TRBV7-8, the J gene TRBJ1-2; TRBD1 agrees at 7 bases. Per the germline V gene, CDR1 is SGHVS and CDR2 is FQNEAQ. V shed 5 bases, J shed 11 bases, and the junction held 20 bases outside the gene matches. This CDR3 region has 16 residues.

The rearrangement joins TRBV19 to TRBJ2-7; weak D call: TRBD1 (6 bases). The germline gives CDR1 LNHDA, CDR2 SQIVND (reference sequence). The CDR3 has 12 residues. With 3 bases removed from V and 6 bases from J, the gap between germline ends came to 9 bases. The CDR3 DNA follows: TGTGCCAGTAGTATTTCAGGGGCCGAGCAGTACTTC. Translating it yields CASSISGAEQYF.

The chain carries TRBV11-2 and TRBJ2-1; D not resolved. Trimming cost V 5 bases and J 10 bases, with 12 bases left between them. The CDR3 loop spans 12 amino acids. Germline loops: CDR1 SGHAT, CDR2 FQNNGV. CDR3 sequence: CASSLDRSEQFF. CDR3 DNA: TGTGCCAGCAGCCTCGACCGCTCCGAGCAGTTCTTC.

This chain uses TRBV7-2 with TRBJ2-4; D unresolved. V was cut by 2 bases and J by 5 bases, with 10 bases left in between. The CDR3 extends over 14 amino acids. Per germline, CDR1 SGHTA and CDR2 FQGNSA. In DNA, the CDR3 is TGTGCCAGCAGCTTATCAAGGTCGGAAAACATTCAGTACTTC. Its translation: CASSLSRSENIQYF.